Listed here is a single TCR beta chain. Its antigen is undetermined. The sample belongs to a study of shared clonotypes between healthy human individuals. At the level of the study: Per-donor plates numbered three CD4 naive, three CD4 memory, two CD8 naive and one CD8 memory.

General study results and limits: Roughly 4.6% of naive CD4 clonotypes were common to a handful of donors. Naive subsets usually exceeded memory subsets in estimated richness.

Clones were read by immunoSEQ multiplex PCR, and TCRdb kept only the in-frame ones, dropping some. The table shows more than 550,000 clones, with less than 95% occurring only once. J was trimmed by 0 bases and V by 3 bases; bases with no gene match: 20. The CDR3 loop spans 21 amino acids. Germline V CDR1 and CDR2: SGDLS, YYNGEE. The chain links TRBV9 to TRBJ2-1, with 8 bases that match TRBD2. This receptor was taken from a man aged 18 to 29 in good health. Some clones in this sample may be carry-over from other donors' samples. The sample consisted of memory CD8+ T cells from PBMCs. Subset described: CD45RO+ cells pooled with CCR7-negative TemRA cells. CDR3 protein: CASSDPRGGGGAPSSYNEQFF. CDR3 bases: TGTGCCAGCAGCGACCCTCGGGGGGGCGGAGGGGCCCCGAGCTCCTACAATGAGCAGTTCTTC.